A single sample is the source of the 11 T cell receptor beta chains below, sequenced in a study of T cells after posttransplantation cyclophosphamide. Sequencing used immunoSEQ multiplex PCR; TCRdb keeps in-frame clones, though not all of them. The sample holds 45,000 to 55,000 clones, and no clone turns up only once. What was sequenced was PBMCs. Receptor source: a man aged 40-49 years in good health, CMV-negative, and a related stem cell transplant donor.

This clone was counted many times. The V gene is TRBV7-2, the J gene TRBJ2-3; 8 positions match TRBD1. CDR1 is SGHTA, CDR2 FQGNSA, per germline. The junction had 5 bases not matched to a gene; V was cut back by 1 base and J by 2 bases. The CDR3 length is 16 residues. The CDR3 DNA follows: TGTGCCAGCAGCTTAGGGGGGGACAGGCTCACAGATACGCAGTATTTT. Protein: CASSLGGDRLTDTQYF.

The V gene is TRBV9, the J gene TRBJ2-1; 7 positions match TRBD2. The ends lost 4 bases at V and 4 bases at J; junction bases unmatched: 14. Germline lookup yields CDR1 SGDLS and CDR2 YYNGEE. The CDR3 runs 17 residues. CDR3 in amino acids: CASSPGGGRDVYNEQFF. The CDR3, as DNA: TGTGCCAGCAGCCCGGGAGGTGGGCGGGATGTGTACAATGAGCAGTTCTTC.

This clone has a count of ten or more. J is TRBJ2-3 and V is TRBV7-9, with TRBD1 matching over 9 bases. Germline-derived CDR1 and CDR2 are SEHNR and FQNEAQ (reference sequence). V shed 5 bases and J 3 bases; nucleotides not matched to a gene: 6. The CDR3 loop spans 15 amino acids. The CDR3 DNA reads TGTGCCAGCAGCCCCCGACAGGGGGAAACAGATACGCAGTATTTT. Its protein is CASSPRQGETDTQYF. Variable domain in full (rest from reference TRBV7-9 and TRBJ2-3): DTGVSQNPRHKITKRGQNVTFRCDPISEHNRLYWYRQTLGQGPEFLTYFQNEAQLEKSRLLSDRFSAERPKGSFSTLEIQRTEQGDSAMYLCASSPRQGETDTQYFGPGTRLTVL.

This clone was counted at least ten times. The gene calls are TRBV27 and TRBJ2-7; 9 positions match TRBD1. Germline trimming cut 6 bases from V and 3 bases from J; bases unmatched to any gene: 15. Germline values: CDR1 MNHEY, CDR2 SMNVEV (reference sequence). CDR3 length: 17 residues. The CDR3: CASRLMGLRDRDYEQYF. The CDR3 region has the DNA TGTGCCAGCAGGCTTATGGGATTAAGGGACAGGGACTACGAGCAGTACTTC.

This clone was counted ten times or more. This chain uses TRBV2 with TRBJ1-5, with D tentatively TRBD1 (6 bases). Trimming removed 4 bases from V and 6 bases from J, with 16 bases in between. The CDR3 runs to 15 residues. CDR1 and CDR2 from the germline V gene are SNHLY and FYNNEI. DNA for the CDR3: TGTGCCAGCAGTGGGGGCAGGGGATTAGGTCAGCCCCAGCATTTT. This codes for CASSGGRGLGQPQHF.

At least ten counts were recorded for this clone. This rearrangement joins TRBV28 to TRBJ1-1; no clear D. Trimming left V 5 bases short and J 3 bases short, with 7 bases between. CDR1 and CDR2 (germline): MDHEN, SYDVKM. The CDR3 covers 12 residues. CDR3 bases: TGTGCCAGCAGTGCTGGAGACACTGAAGCTTTCTTT. Translated: CASSAGDTEAFF.

This clone was found many times. In nucleotides, the CDR3 is TGTGCCAGCAGCCCACCCTCCGGGACAGGGGCTCATGAGCAGTTCTTC. As protein: CASSPPSGTGAHEQFF. This chain links TRBV28 with TRBJ2-1; 10 bases agree with TRBD1. There are 16 residues in the CDR3. Trimming cost V 6 bases and J 8 bases; bases outside gene matches: 13. Germline CDR1 reads MDHEN; CDR2 reads SYDVKM.

In this sample, this clone turned up many times. The chain combines TRBV7-9 with TRBJ2-7; D unclear. Germline V gene sequence: CDR1 SEHNR, CDR2 FQNEAQ (reference sequence). The length of the CDR3 is 12 residues. Trimming took off 5 bases at V and 2 bases at J, with 7 bases between the two ends. The CDR3, as DNA: TGTGCCAGCAGCGCGGTCGCCTACGAGCAGTACTTC. Protein: CASSAVAYEQYF. Complete variable domain (other parts from reference TRBV7-9 and TRBJ2-7): DTGVSQNPRHKITKRGQNVTFRCDPISEHNRLYWYRQTLGQGPEFLTYFQNEAQLEKSRLLSDRFSAERPKGSFSTLEIQRTEQGDSAMYLCASSAVAYEQYFGPGTRLTVT.

This chain links TRBV7-2 with TRBJ2-2; no clear D gene. This CDR3 has 14 residues. Germline V CDR1 and CDR2: SGHTA, FQGNSA. Between the trimmed V and J ends, which lost 1 base and 4 bases, there was a span of 7 bases. The chain's CDR3 is CASSLVASTGELFF. CDR3 coding DNA: TGTGCCAGCAGCTTAGTCGCTAGCACCGGGGAGCTGTTTTTT.

This clone was detected ten times or more. This rearrangement joins TRBV9 to TRBJ1-1; no definite D call. The V gene's germline CDR1 is SGDLS and CDR2 YYNGEE. The CDR3 is 12 amino acids. V gave up 2 bases and J gave up 2 bases, with 4 bases separating them. CDR3 loop: CASSVRNTEAFF. Here the CDR3 DNA reads TGTGCCAGCAGCGTTCGTAACACTGAAGCTTTCTTT.

Ten or more counts support this clone. The rearrangement links TRBV30 to TRBJ2-7; 9 bases line up with TRBD1. CDR1 GTSNPN and CDR2 SVGIG come from the germline V gene (reference sequence). The CDR3 spans 14 residues. Trimming cost V 0 bases and J 5 bases; bases outside gene matches: 5. The CDR3 DNA is TGTGCCTGGAGTGTACTAGGGACAGGGAACGAGCAGTACTTC. Residues: CAWSVLGTGNEQYF.